A single sample is the source of the 20 T cell receptor beta chains below, sequenced in a study of blood T cell repertoires in COVID-19. Clones were read by immunoSEQ multiplex PCR, and TCRdb kept only the in-frame ones, dropping some. This table holds some 190,000 clones, 75% to 85% found once. What was sequenced was peripheral blood. The receptors were gathered from a man in his fifties or sixties with acute or convalescent COVID-19.

The V call is TRBV19, the J call TRBJ2-7, with 7 bases that match TRBD1. V was clipped by 4 bases and J by 3 bases; unmatched bases: 9. The germline CDR1 and CDR2 sequences are LNHDA and SQIVND (reference sequence). The CDR3 is made up of 15 amino acids. CDR3 residues: CASSSPRQGGYEQYF. The CDR3 bases are TGTGCCAGTAGTAGCCCTCGACAGGGTGGCTACGAGCAGTACTTC. The full variable domain, in which reference TRBV19 and TRBJ2-7 provide the parts outside the CDR3, is DGGITQSPKYLFRKEGQNVTLSCEQNLNHDAMYWYRQDPGQGLRLIYYSQIVNDFQKGDIAEGYSVSREKKESFPLTVTSAQKNPTAFYLCASSSPRQGGYEQYFGPGTRLTVT.

The chain links TRBV20-1 to TRBJ1-1, with 7 bases that match TRBD1. The V gene end was trimmed by 4 bases and the J gene end by 2 bases; junction bases not matched to a gene: 7. The CDR3 runs to 14 residues. Germline-derived CDR1 and CDR2 are DFQATT and SNEGSKA (reference sequence). CDR3 region: CSAIETGRNTEAFF. The CDR3 DNA reads as TGCAGTGCTATTGAGACAGGGCGCAACACTGAAGCTTTCTTT.

This clone occurred once. This sequence joins TRBV6-5 and TRBJ1-2; D is unresolved. Germline V gene sequence: CDR1 MNHEY, CDR2 SVGAGI. The CDR3 spans 14 residues. The germline V and J ends were trimmed by 0 bases and 1 base, with 6 bases remaining between them. CDR3 sequence (DNA): TGTGCCAGCAGTTACTCGAACAGTAACTATGGCTACACCTTC. Translating gives CASSYSNSNYGYTF.

The J gene is TRBJ2-1, the V gene TRBV4-2, with a weak D call TRBD2 (6 bases). Germline V gene lookup returns CDR1 LGHNA and CDR2 YNFKEQ. Trimming removed 6 bases at V and 0 bases at J, with 12 bases between. This CDR3 comprises 15 residues. This CDR3 is CASSGDSSSYNEQFF. In DNA form, the CDR3 reads TGTGCCAGCAGTGGGGACTCGAGCTCCTACAATGAGCAGTTCTTC.

This clone showed up just once. The rearrangement joins TRBV5-1 to TRBJ2-3; possibly TRBD2 for D (5 bases). The germline V gene encodes CDR1 SGHRS and CDR2 YFSETQ. CDR3 length: 14 residues. V was clipped by 2 bases and J by 1 base, with 8 bases between them. The chain's CDR3 is CASSLAAGTDTQYF. The CDR3 DNA reads TGCGCCAGCAGCTTAGCAGCGGGCACAGATACGCAGTATTTT.

J is TRBJ1-2 and V is TRBV28, with D hard to call. CDR3 length: 13 amino acids. Germline V gene data show CDR1 as MDHEN and CDR2 as SYDVKM. Trimming cost V 2 bases and J 12 bases, with 16 bases left between them. The CDR3 bases are TGTGCCAGCAGTTTAAAGGGAGGGCTGGTTGACACCTTC. It is translated as CASSLKGGLVDTF.

The chain is built from TRBV15 and TRBJ2-1; no clear D. Trimming pared 1 base from V and 9 bases from J, leaving 4 bases between. The CDR3 is 11 residues long. Germline lookup yields CDR1 LNHNV and CDR2 YYDKDF (reference sequence). This CDR3 is CATSRGGEQFF. The CDR3, as DNA: TGTGCCACCAGCAGAGGAGGTGAGCAGTTCTTC.

The rearrangement joins TRBV19 to TRBJ1-5, with 8 bases aligning to TRBD1. The CDR3 is 16 amino acids. Germline CDR1 and CDR2: LNHDA and SQIVND (reference sequence). The V and J ends lost 4 bases and 4 bases, in that order; junction bases with no gene match: 9. The CDR3: CASSTVGQGYNQPQHF. The CDR3 DNA follows: TGTGCCAGTAGTACCGTTGGACAGGGTTATAATCAGCCCCAGCATTTT.

The CDR3 spells CASSYSGRTYEQFF. In DNA form, the CDR3 reads TGTGCCAGCAGTTACAGCGGGAGAACCTATGAGCAGTTCTTC. The rearrangement links TRBV6-5 to TRBJ2-1, with 8 bases identical to TRBD2. The CDR3 runs to 14 residues. Unmatched junction bases numbered 5, after V lost 2 bases and J lost 8 bases. Per germline, CDR1 MNHEY and CDR2 SVGAGI.

The chain joins TRBV6-5 to TRBJ2-1; D remains unclear. Germline CDR1 is MNHEY and CDR2 is SVGAGI. The CDR3 loop spans 13 amino acids. V lost 5 bases and J 2 bases, leaving 7 bases between the germline ends. The CDR3, as DNA: TGTGCCAGCAGTCTGCGGACCTACAATGAGCAGTTCTTC. Protein: CASSLRTYNEQFF.

The genes are TRBV9 and TRBJ2-1; TRBD2 matches at 13 bases. The germline gives CDR1 SGDLS, CDR2 YYNGEE. This CDR3 has 16 amino acids. The V and J ends lost 1 base and 7 bases, in that order; junction bases with no gene match: 5. In DNA form, the CDR3 reads TGTGCCAGCAGCGTAACCATACTAGCGGGGGGGAATGAGCAGTTCTTC. The encoded protein is CASSVTILAGGNEQFF.

The genes are TRBV5-1 and TRBJ1-1; D unresolved. Per germline, CDR1 SGHRS and CDR2 YFSETQ. The V gene lost 2 bases and the J gene lost 2 bases, with 10 bases spanning the gap. This CDR3 has 14 residues. CDR3 DNA: TGCGCCAGCAGCTTCATGGACTACAACACTGAAGCTTTCTTT. It yields the protein CASSFMDYNTEAFF.

The genes are TRBV18 and TRBJ2-2, with 9 bases identical to TRBD1. The germline V gene has CDR1 KGHSH and CDR2 LQKENI. Trimming at V came to 6 bases and at J to 13 bases, leaving 12 bases not matched to a gene. CDR3 length equals 14 residues. The CDR3 coding sequence is TGTGCCAGCTCCCAGTCCCGGGACAGGGACGGGCTGTTTTTT. Translating it yields CASSQSRDRDGLFF.

V and J are TRBV10-3 and TRBJ2-7, with D perhaps TRBD2 (6 bases). Germline V gene data show CDR1 as ENHRY and CDR2 as SYGVKD. The V end was cut by 3 bases, the J end by 7 bases, with 19 bases between. The CDR3 covers 15 residues. CDR3: CAISDHGRVKVEQYF. As DNA, the CDR3 is TGTGCCATCAGTGATCACGGGAGAGTTAAGGTTGAGCAGTACTTC.

The table lists this clone with many counts. The chain joins TRBV6-6 to TRBJ2-1, with 9 bases fitting TRBD2. V dropped 6 bases and J dropped 0; count of bases not matched to a gene: 18. The CDR3 runs to 20 residues. The germline V gene has CDR1 MNHNY and CDR2 SVGAGI (reference sequence). The CDR3 sequence is CASSATPPLAGLSSYNEQFF. CDR3 nucleotide sequence: TGTGCCAGCAGCGCTACTCCCCCTCTAGCGGGGCTGAGCTCCTACAATGAGCAGTTCTTC.

The V and J genes are TRBV7-2 and TRBJ2-5; perhaps TRBD2 as D (6 bases). Germline CDR1 is SGHTA and CDR2 is FQGNSA. The CDR3 runs 13 residues. V lost 4 bases and J 5 bases, leaving 11 bases between the germline ends. The CDR3 protein is CASSSGRRETQYF. The CDR3 DNA reads as TGTGCCAGCAGCTCCGGGAGACGGGAGACCCAGTACTTC.

The CDR3 loop is CASSQGPGSYNEQFF. In DNA, the CDR3 is TGCGCCAGCAGCCAAGGTCCGGGCTCCTACAATGAGCAGTTCTTC. The chain links TRBV4-1 to TRBJ2-1; D unresolved. Germline V gives CDR1 MGHRA, CDR2 YSYEKL. The CDR3 is 15 residues long. Trimming took 1 base from V and 0 from J, leaving 7 bases between them.

The chain uses TRBV7-3 and TRBJ2-6; D gene ambiguous. V was shortened by 3 bases and J by 4 bases, with 4 bases between the two germline ends. Per germline, CDR1 SGHTA and CDR2 FQGTGA. The CDR3 totals 13 residues. CDR3 nucleotides: TGTGCCAGCAGCTTCCTAGGGGCCAACGTCCTGACTTTC. Amino acids: CASSFLGANVLTF. The full variable domain, in which reference TRBV7-3 and TRBJ2-6 provide the parts outside the CDR3, is GAGVSQTPSNKVTEKGKYVELRCDPISGHTALYWYRQSLGQGPEFLIYFQGTGAADDSGLPNDRFFAVRPEGSVSTLKIQRTERGDSAVYLCASSFLGANVLTFGAGSRLTVL.

A few counts support this clone. The V call is TRBV6-2 or TRBV6-3, the J call TRBJ1-2; D not certain. This CDR3 has 12 amino acids. The germline V gene encodes CDR1 MNHEY and CDR2 SVGEGT. Trimming took off 4 bases at V and 2 bases at J, with 5 bases between the two ends. The CDR3, as DNA: TGTGCCAGCAGTTTACGGAACTATGGCTACACCTTC. Encoded protein: CASSLRNYGYTF.

The V gene is TRBV3-1 (or the pseudogene TRBV3-2), the J gene TRBJ1-2, with TRBD1 matching over 8 bases. Germline trimming cut 4 bases from V and 0 bases from J; bases unmatched to any gene: 4. Germline V gives CDR1 LGHDT, CDR2 YNNKEL (reference sequence). The CDR3 is 15 residues long. CDR3 protein: CASSPRQGTNYGYTF. The DNA for the CDR3 is TGTGCCAGCAGCCCCCGACAGGGGACTAACTATGGCTACACCTTC.